A single sample gave rise to the 27 T cell receptor beta chains below, sequenced in a study of regulatory T cells in long-lasting Graves disease. Time point here: newly diagnosed GD, antithyroid drugs for less than 3 months. PBMCs provided the RNA from which the TCR library was made. Combining iRepertoire HTBI primers with Arm-PCR of CDR3 regions, the authors built TCR beta libraries. TCRdb re-derived calls from the multiplex PCR reads in MiXCR, one entry per CDR3 protein. The sample has roughly 260,000 distinct CDR3 sequences; under 20% are singletons. The data also belong to a second study, concerning T cells in Graves' hyperthyroidism and ophthalmopathy.

The sequencing here drew on peripheral blood mononuclear cells (PBMCs), taken at new diagnosis, from a patient treated with antithyroid drugs. The origin of the receptors is a woman aged 25 to 45 with Graves disease.

Many counts were recorded for this clonotype. V is TRBV10-3 and J is TRBJ2-1; D may be TRBD2 (6 bases). The CDR3 consists of 14 residues. Trimming removed 7 bases at V and 3 bases at J, with 13 bases between. CDR1 ENHRY and CDR2 SYGVKD come from the germline V gene. The CDR3 bases are TGTGCCATCAAAGGCGGGGTCGACTACAATGAGCAGTTCTTC. Translating gives CAIKGGVDYNEQFF.

The chain combines TRBV4-1 with TRBJ2-3; 13 bases match TRBD2. CDR1 is MGHRA and CDR2 is YSYEKL in the germline V gene. This CDR3 region has 15 residues. The junction had 4 bases not matched to a gene; V was cut back by 4 bases and J by 6 bases. In nucleotides, the CDR3 is TGCGCCAGCAGCCCGACTAGCGGGGGGCTGGATACGCAGTATTTT. Translating it yields CASSPTSGGLDTQYF.

This clonotype was picked up many times. CDR3 DNA: TGTGCCAGCAGTGGGGAGGGCGGCAGGGCCCAGTACTTC. Translation gives CASSGEGGRAQYF. This rearrangement joins TRBV6-1 to TRBJ2-5; 7 nucleotides line up with TRBD2. The CDR3 totals 13 residues. The germline V gene encodes CDR1 MNHNS and CDR2 SASEGT. Trimming took 4 bases from V and 9 from J; bases not matched to a gene: 8.

This clonotype has a count of ten or more. The chain couples TRBV11-2 to TRBJ1-2; no firm D call. The germline V and J ends were trimmed by 0 bases and 4 bases, with 6 bases remaining between them. Germline CDR1 SGHAT, CDR2 FQNNGV. This CDR3 is 13 amino acids long. The CDR3: CASSLDLGYGYTF. In nucleotides, the CDR3 is TGTGCCAGCAGCTTAGATTTGGGCTATGGCTACACCTTC.

On this clonotype: This likely stems from a read error, as it lies one base from a far larger clone. V gene TRBV6-5 combines with J gene TRBJ1-5, with 7 bases matching TRBD1. V gave up 4 bases and J gave up 11 bases; unmatched junction bases: 14. The CDR3 is 15 residues long. The germline CDR1 and CDR2 sequences are MNHEY and SVGAGI. The CDR3 reads CASSWGQTRGQSQHF. The CDR3 bases are TGTGCCAGCAGTTGGGGACAGACACGAGGACAGTCCCAGCATTTT.

The V and J genes are TRBV9 and TRBJ2-1; D is unresolved. Germline V gives CDR1 SGDLS, CDR2 YYNGEE. This CDR3 is 12 amino acids long. V shed 4 bases and J shed 10 bases, with 12 bases lying between them. The CDR3, as DNA: TGTGCCAGCAGCTCCTCCTTCTTGGAGCAGTTCTTC. It codes for CASSSSFLEQFF.

As regards this clonotype: A single base separates this from a much larger clone, so it may be a read error. This rearrangement joins TRBV2 to TRBJ1-1; 9 nucleotides align to TRBD1. Germline lookup yields CDR1 SNHLY and CDR2 FYNNEI. This CDR3 is built from 15 residues. V trimming: 6 bases; J trimming: 1 base; junction bases outside the gene matches: 6. The CDR3 here is CASSYGTGSNTEAFF. The CDR3, as DNA: TGTGCCAGCAGCTATGGGACAGGGTCGAACACTGAAGCTTTCTTT.

This clonotype has at least ten counts. The J gene is TRBJ1-5, the V gene TRBV18, with 7 bases aligning to TRBD1. The V gene's germline CDR1 is KGHSH and CDR2 LQKENI. V shed 1 base and J 4 bases; nucleotides not matched to a gene: 1. The CDR3 contains 14 residues. CDR3 loop: CASSPQGANQPQHF. DNA of the CDR3: TGTGCCAGCTCACCACAGGGGGCTAATCAGCCCCAGCATTTT.

There are a few counts of this clonotype. The V call is TRBV6-2 or TRBV6-3, the J call TRBJ2-6; a weak D match, TRBD2 (5 bases). The ends were cut back, 7 bases at V and 0 bases at J, with 7 bases in the middle. This CDR3 has 14 amino acids. Germline assignment: CDR1 MNHEY and CDR2 SVGEGT. The CDR3 coding sequence is TGTGCCAGCACCGAGGGCTCTGGGGCCAACGTCCTGACTTTC. It codes for CASTEGSGANVLTF.

V and J are TRBV19 and TRBJ2-3; 7 bases agree with TRBD2. J was trimmed by 0 bases and V by 4 bases; bases with no gene match: 13. Germline-derived CDR1 and CDR2 are LNHDA and SQIVND (reference sequence). CDR3 length: 18 amino acids. The CDR3 region has the DNA TGTGCCAGTAGTACCAAGTGGATAGCGGGTACCAGCACAGATACGCAGTATTTT. Protein sequence: CASSTKWIAGTSTDTQYF.

The sample holds a few counts of this clonotype. This may stem from a read error, because a much larger clone lies one nucleotide away. V gene TRBV7-2 combines with J gene TRBJ1-6; TRBD1 aligns across 9 bases. Germline V lookup: CDR1 SGHTA, CDR2 FQGNSA. V lost 3 bases to trimming and J lost 7 bases; unmatched junction nucleotides: 7. There are 16 residues in the CDR3. The CDR3 bases are TGTGCCAGCAGCTTGGAGGGGACAGGGTACAATTCACCCCTCCACTTT. Translated, it gives CASSLEGTGYNSPLHF.

The V gene is TRBV9, the J gene TRBJ2-2; TRBD1 matches at 7 bases. J lost 3 bases, V lost 4 bases, and 9 bases had no gene match. The CDR3 contains 16 residues. Looked up from germline, CDR1 is SGDLS and CDR2 is YYNGEE. The CDR3 sequence: CASSPGDRAHTGELFF. DNA of the CDR3: TGTGCCAGCAGCCCAGGAGACAGGGCCCACACCGGGGAGCTGTTTTTT.

This clonotype was counted many times. This chain links TRBV29-1 with TRBJ1-1; no definite D call. This CDR3 is 14 amino acids long. Germline assignment: CDR1 SQVTM and CDR2 ANQGSEA. V shed 1 base and J shed 11 bases, with 20 bases lying between them. CDR3 sequence reads: CSVEGGAERPGAFF. CDR3 nucleotides: TGCAGCGTTGAAGGAGGAGCGGAACGGCCTGGGGCTTTCTTT.

In its sample, this clonotype was seen a few times. Compared with germline, one end of the junction differs, possibly owing to a read error. The chain combines TRBV7-7 with TRBJ2-3; D remains unclear. The CDR3 extends over 14 amino acids. Per the germline V gene, CDR1 is SSHAT and CDR2 is FNYEAQ (reference sequence). The DNA for the CDR3 is TGTGCTAGCAGCCAGACGTGGGATTCAGATACGCAGTATTTT. This codes for CASSQTWDSDTQYF.

CDR3 sequence reads: CASSLYRGFTDTQYF. Written as DNA, the CDR3 is TGTGCCAGCAGTTTATATAGGGGGTTCACAGATACGCAGTATTTT. This chain uses TRBV28 with TRBJ2-3; TRBD1 might be the D (6 bases). The length of the CDR3 is 15 residues. Germline V CDR1 and CDR2: MDHEN, SYDVKM. Trimming cost V 1 base and J 2 bases, with 10 bases left between them.

This clonotype has at least ten counts. The V gene is TRBV18, the J gene TRBJ2-7; D gene uncertain. CDR3 length equals 13 residues. Germline CDR1 KGHSH, CDR2 LQKENI. V was clipped by 3 bases and J by 5 bases, with 11 bases between them. The CDR3 DNA reads TGTGCCAGCTCACCCTCACGTGGGGACGAGCAGTACTTC. Protein: CASSPSRGDEQYF. The whole variable domain, remainder taken from reference TRBV18 and TRBJ2-7, is NAGVMQNPRHLVRRRGQEARLRCSPMKGHSHVYWYRQLPEEGLKFMVYLQKENIIDESGMPKERFSAEFPKEGPSILRIQQVVRGDSAAYFCASSPSRGDEQYFGPGTRLTVT.

This clonotype was picked up a small number of times. The V and J genes are TRBV19 and TRBJ1-1, with D unresolved. The CDR3 has 14 residues. V lost 3 bases, J lost 1 base, and 9 bases lay in between. Germline V gene sequence: CDR1 LNHDA, CDR2 SQIVND (reference sequence). The CDR3 is CASSIGQQNTEAFF. CDR3 bases: TGTGCCAGTAGTATTGGGCAGCAGAACACTGAAGCTTTCTTT.

This clonotype was recorded many times. The genes are TRBV2 and TRBJ2-3; D not certain. Trimming took 3 bases from V and 2 from J, leaving 9 bases between them. Germline CDR1 is SNHLY and CDR2 is FYNNEI. The CDR3 sequence is 14 residues long. This CDR3 is CASSEEIATDTQYF. The CDR3, as DNA: TGTGCCAGCAGTGAGGAGATAGCCACAGATACGCAGTATTTT.

This clonotype was observed many times. The V call is TRBV3-1, the J call TRBJ1-1; D call uncertain. This CDR3 has 13 amino acids. Between the trimmed V and J ends, which lost 0 bases and 3 bases, there was a span of 5 bases. Germline assignment: CDR1 LGHDT and CDR2 YNNKEL (reference sequence). This chain's CDR3 is CASSQEGYTEAFF. The CDR3 DNA sequence: TGTGCCAGCAGCCAAGAAGGGTACACTGAAGCTTTCTTT.

This clonotype was observed at least ten times. The chain carries TRBV7-2 and TRBJ2-3, with 9 bases aligning to TRBD2. The V and J ends lost 2 bases and 4 bases, in that order; junction bases with no gene match: 4. The germline CDR1 and CDR2 sequences are SGHTA and FQGNSA. The CDR3 runs to 15 residues. CDR3 protein: CASSLSSGGPDTQYF. DNA for the CDR3: TGTGCCAGCAGCTTAAGTAGCGGGGGACCAGATACGCAGTATTTT. The whole variable domain, remainder taken from reference TRBV7-2 and TRBJ2-3, is GAGVSQSPSNKVTEKGKDVELRCDPISGHTALYWYRQSLGQGLEFLIYFQGNSAPDKSGLPSDRFSAERTGGSVSTLTIQRTQQEDSAVYLCASSLSSGGPDTQYFGPGTRLTVL.

This clonotype was found many times. One end of the junction does not line up with germline, which may come from a read error. The chain has TRBV7-2 and TRBJ2-7; D perhaps matches TRBD1 (7 bases). The CDR3 loop spans 15 amino acids. Germline CDR1 reads SGHTA; CDR2 reads FQGNSA. CDR3 amino acids: CASSQVAPGGYEQYF. As DNA, the CDR3 is TGCGCCAGCAGCCAAGTCGCGCCAGGGGGGTACGAGCAGTACTTC.

This clonotype was seen a few times. This sequence joins TRBV6-2 or TRBV6-3 and TRBJ1-5, with TRBD1 identical over 10 bases. From germline, CDR1 is MNHEY and CDR2 SVGEGT. The length of the CDR3 is 14 residues. V lost 10 bases and J lost 3; bases outside the gene matches: 6. The CDR3: CATKGQGSNQPQHF. The CDR3 region has the DNA TGTGCCACCAAGGGACAGGGGTCCAATCAGCCCCAGCATTTT.

This clonotype was found a few times. The V and J genes are TRBV7-8 and TRBJ1-5; D possibly corresponds to TRBD1 (5 bases). V shed 5 bases and J shed 4 bases, with 12 bases lying between them. Germline V gives CDR1 SGHVS, CDR2 FQNEAQ. The CDR3 runs 14 residues. This CDR3 is CASSLGHNNQPQHF. DNA of the CDR3: TGTGCCAGCAGCCTCGGACACAATAATCAGCCCCAGCATTTT.

This clonotype was seen repeatedly, ten times or more. The chain recombines TRBV7-3 with TRBJ2-1; the D is unclear. Trimming took 5 bases from V and 5 from J, leaving 16 bases between them. The CDR3 is made up of 15 amino acids. Germline lookup yields CDR1 SGHTA and CDR2 FQGTGA. The CDR3 spells CASSRQPGTDNEQFF. The CDR3 bases are TGTGCCAGCAGCCGGCAGCCGGGTACAGACAATGAGCAGTTCTTC. Based on the CDR3 plus reference TRBV7-3 and TRBJ2-1, the full variable domain is GAGVSQTPSNKVTEKGKYVELRCDPISGHTALYWYRQSLGQGPEFLIYFQGTGAADDSGLPNDRFFAVRPEGSVSTLKIQRTERGDSAVYLCASSRQPGTDNEQFFGPGTRLTVL.

This clonotype has at least ten counts. The chain uses TRBV6-2 or TRBV6-3 and TRBJ1-6; no clear D. The CDR3 extends over 14 amino acids. The V gene's germline CDR1 is MNHEY and CDR2 SVGEGT. Trimming left V 5 bases short and J 8 bases short, with 13 bases between. The CDR3 DNA reads TGTGCCAGCAGTACTCCGGCCCCAGATTCACCCCTCCACTTT. It specifies CASSTPAPDSPLHF.

In its sample, this clonotype was seen many times. The junction departs from the called germline gene at one end, perhaps through a read error. This chain links TRBV5-1 with TRBJ2-7; D possibly corresponds to TRBD1 (6 bases). Germline V gene sequence: CDR1 SGHRS, CDR2 YFSETQ. The CDR3 totals 12 residues. As DNA, the CDR3 is TGTGCCAGCAGCACCAGGGGTTACGAGCAGTACTTC. It yields the protein CASSTRGYEQYF.

This clonotype was counted between two and nine times. The chain couples TRBV6-1 to TRBJ2-7, with TRBD1 as a possible D gene (5 bases). The CDR3 extends over 14 amino acids. In germline, CDR1 is MNHNS, CDR2 SASEGT. V gave up 3 bases and J gave up 2 bases, with 11 bases separating them. The CDR3 nucleotides read TGTGCCAGCAGTGAGTACAGGCTGCCCTACGAGCAGTACTTC. It translates to CASSEYRLPYEQYF.